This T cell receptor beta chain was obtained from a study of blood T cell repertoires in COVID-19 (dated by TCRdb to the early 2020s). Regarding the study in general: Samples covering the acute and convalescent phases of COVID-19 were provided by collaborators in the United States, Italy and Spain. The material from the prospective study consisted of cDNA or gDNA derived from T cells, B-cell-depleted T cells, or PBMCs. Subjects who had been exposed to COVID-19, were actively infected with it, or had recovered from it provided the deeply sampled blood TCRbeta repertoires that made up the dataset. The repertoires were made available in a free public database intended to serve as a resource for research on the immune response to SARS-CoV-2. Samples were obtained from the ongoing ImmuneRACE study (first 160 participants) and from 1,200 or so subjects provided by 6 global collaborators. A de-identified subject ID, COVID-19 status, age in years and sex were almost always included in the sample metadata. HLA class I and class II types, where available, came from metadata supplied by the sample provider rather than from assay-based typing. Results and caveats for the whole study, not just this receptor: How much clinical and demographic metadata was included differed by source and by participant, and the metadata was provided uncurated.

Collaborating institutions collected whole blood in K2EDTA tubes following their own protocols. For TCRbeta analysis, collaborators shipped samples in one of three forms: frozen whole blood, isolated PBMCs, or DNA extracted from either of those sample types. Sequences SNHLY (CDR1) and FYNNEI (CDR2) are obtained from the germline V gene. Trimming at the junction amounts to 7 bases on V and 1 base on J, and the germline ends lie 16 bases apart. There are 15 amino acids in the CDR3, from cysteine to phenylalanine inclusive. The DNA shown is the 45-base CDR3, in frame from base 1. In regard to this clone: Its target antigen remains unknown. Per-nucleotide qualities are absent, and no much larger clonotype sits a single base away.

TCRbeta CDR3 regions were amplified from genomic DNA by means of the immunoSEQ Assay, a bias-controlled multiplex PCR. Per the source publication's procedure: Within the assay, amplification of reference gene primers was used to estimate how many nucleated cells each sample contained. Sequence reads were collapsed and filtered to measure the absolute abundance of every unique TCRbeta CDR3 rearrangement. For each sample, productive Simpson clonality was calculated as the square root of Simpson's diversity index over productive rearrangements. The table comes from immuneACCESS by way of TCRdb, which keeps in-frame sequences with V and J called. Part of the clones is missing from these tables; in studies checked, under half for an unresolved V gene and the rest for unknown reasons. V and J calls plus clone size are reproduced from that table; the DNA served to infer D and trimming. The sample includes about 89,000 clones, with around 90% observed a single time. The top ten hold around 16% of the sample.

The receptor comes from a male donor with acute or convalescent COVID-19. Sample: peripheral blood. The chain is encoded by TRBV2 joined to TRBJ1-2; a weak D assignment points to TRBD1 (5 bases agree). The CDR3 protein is CASNLGTSSNYGYTF. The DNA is TGTGCCAGCAACCTTGGGACTTCGAGTAACTATGGCTACACCTTC.